The 4 T cell receptor beta chains listed next were all sequenced from one sample in a study of cytomegalovirus exposure and HLA in healthy donors. With 60 Vbeta and 13 Jbeta primers, the PCR was carried out. TCRdb keeps only in-frame clones here, not all; method: immunoSEQ multiplex PCR. The sample has 95,000 or so clones; around four fifths are singletons. Material: PBMCs. Source of these receptors: a woman in her forties in good health and CMV-seronegative.

The chain links TRBV4-3 to TRBJ1-4; 8 bases align to TRBD1. The CDR3 length is 16 residues. V trimming: 3 bases; J trimming: 7 bases; junction bases outside the gene matches: 10. Germline CDR1 reads LGHNA; CDR2 reads YSLEER. CDR3 residues: CASSQGSRQGSEKLFF. DNA of the CDR3: TGCGCCAGCAGCCAGGGCTCAAGACAGGGGAGTGAAAAACTGTTTTTT.

V gene TRBV10-3 combines with J gene TRBJ1-5; 8 bases fit TRBD1. This CDR3 region has 15 residues. CDR1 is ENHRY and CDR2 is SYGVKD in the germline V gene. After removal of 8 bases from V and 6 bases from J, the junction contained 12 bases not matched to a gene. The CDR3 here is CAIGETGEVSQPQHF. CDR3 DNA: TGTGCCATCGGAGAGACAGGGGAGGTGAGTCAGCCCCAGCATTTT.

V gene TRBV27 combines with J gene TRBJ1-2; no clear D gene. V was shortened by 5 bases and J by 0 bases, with 7 bases between the two germline ends. This CDR3 has 13 amino acids. Per germline, CDR1 MNHEY and CDR2 SMNVEV (reference sequence). The CDR3 is CASSEGTNYGYTF. The CDR3 nucleotides are TGTGCCAGCAGTGAGGGCACTAACTATGGCTACACCTTC.

This clone was picked up one time. Here the CDR3 reads CASSEAGWYSGNTIYF. The DNA for the CDR3 is TGTGCCAGCAGTGAAGCCGGGTGGTACTCTGGAAACACCATATATTTT. The V gene is TRBV2, the J gene TRBJ1-3; D not certain. The CDR3 is 16 amino acids. Trimming stripped 0 bases from V and 0 bases from J, with 9 bases between. The germline V gene encodes CDR1 SNHLY and CDR2 FYNNEI. Looking up the rest from reference TRBV2 and TRBJ1-3 gives the full variable domain: EPEVTQTPSHQVTQMGQEVILRCVPISNHLYFYWYRQILGQKVEFLVSFYNNEISEKSEIFDDQFSVERPDGSNFTLKIRSTKLEDSAMYFCASSEAGWYSGNTIYFGEGSWLTVV.